These 4 T cell receptor beta chains were sequenced from one sample in a study of T cell changes during pregnancy in multiple sclerosis. Repertoires were generated with immunoSEQ multiplex PCR, while TCRdb's copy carries only in-frame clones and drops some. Here the sample spans roughly 93,000 clones, roughly 92% being singletons. The sequenced sample was peripheral blood, obtained after pregnancy. Every receptor here comes from a female donor with multiple sclerosis, enrolled in a pregnancy study.

This clone was counted only a few times. The chain employs TRBV19 and TRBJ1-5; D is unclear. V was trimmed by 5 bases and J by 5 bases, leaving 7 bases between them. The CDR3 runs to 12 residues. CDR1 and CDR2 from the germline V gene are LNHDA and SQIVND (reference sequence). For the CDR3, the DNA is TGTGCCAGTAGTCCCCGGGATCAGCCCCAGCATTTT. Translation: CASSPRDQPQHF.

The chain has TRBV7-2 and TRBJ2-7; TRBD2 might be the D (5 bases). This CDR3 spans 13 amino acids. CDR1 is SGHTA, CDR2 FQGNSA, per germline. Trimming removed 5 bases from V and 1 base from J, with 9 bases in between. As DNA, the CDR3 is TGTGCCAGCAGCGGCGGGCGGTCCTACGAGCAGTACTTC. Protein: CASSGGRSYEQYF.

The rearrangement uses TRBV10-2 and TRBJ1-2; D not certain. This CDR3 comprises 17 residues. Germline CDR1 reads WSHSY; CDR2 reads SAAADI. The ends were cut back, 6 bases at V and 0 bases at J, with 20 bases in the middle. CDR3 protein: CASSDTFRPITNYGYTF. CDR3 in DNA: TGCGCCAGCAGCGACACCTTTCGACCTATAACTAACTATGGCTACACCTTC.

J is TRBJ1-1 and V is TRBV28; D remains ambiguous. The V gene's germline CDR1 is MDHEN and CDR2 SYDVKM. The CDR3 has 13 amino acids. V lost 6 bases and J 8 bases, leaving 16 bases between the germline ends. This CDR3 reads CASSLDGSGEAFF. The CDR3 DNA reads TGTGCCAGCAGCCTAGATGGGTCCGGGGAAGCTTTCTTT.